This T cell receptor beta chain was identified during a study of blood T cell repertoires in COVID-19. Whole-study context: Samples of COVID-19 (acute and convalescent) were obtained from the United States, Italy and Spain. The analysed material was cDNA or gDNA that came from T cells, B-cell-depleted T cells, or PBMCs.

Original processing notes: Estimates of nucleated cell counts were drawn from the amplification of reference gene primers. Profiled with immunoSEQ multiplex PCR; TCRdb holds only in-frame clones, not every one. D and trimming come from the DNA, and the V and J calls and clone size come from that table. The table has roughly 190,000 clones, 84% seen once. The study assigned cohorts using participant-reported clinical history. Trimming pared 7 bases from V and 0 bases from J, leaving 12 bases between. Germline-derived CDR1 and CDR2 are LNHDA and SQIVND (reference sequence). The CDR3 length is 14 residues.

This receptor was identified in a woman aged 25-40 years who had been exposed to COVID-19. The sample comprised PBMCs or T cells enriched from blood (not recorded which). The V and J genes are TRBV19 and TRBJ1-2; D unclear. CDR3 protein: CASKPGITNYGYTF. CDR3 nucleotides: TGTGCCAGTAAGCCGGGGATTACTAACTATGGCTACACCTTC.